This T cell receptor (beta chain) was profiled in a study of patients and donors after allogeneic stem cell transplantation. This clonotype was observed a few times. V gave up 10 bases and J gave up 4 bases, with 12 bases separating them. Per germline, CDR1 SGHDT and CDR2 YYEEEE. The CDR3 is 12 amino acids. TCRdb analysed the RT-PCR reads with MiXCR anew, one entry per CDR3 protein. The sample holds roughly 940,000 distinct CDR3 sequences; roughly 18% are singletons and the top ten take roughly 6%. The chain combines TRBV5-6 with TRBJ2-1; unclear D gene. The specimen sequenced was blood, either unsorted or a sorted T cell fraction (not recorded which). The receptor's source is a human donor who was either an allogeneic HSCT recipient or a stem cell or donor lymphocyte infusion donor (not recorded which). It is not recorded whose cells these are; they may come from a transplant donor. CDR3 region: CASQSLYNEQFF. The CDR3 region has the DNA TGTGCCTCGCAGTCCCTTTACAATGAGCAGTTCTTC.